Listed below are T cell receptor beta chains from one sample, sequenced in a study of blood T cell repertoires in COVID-19. The method was immunoSEQ multiplex PCR; TCRdb's version includes in-frame clones alone and lacks a portion of them. Here the sample spans 98,000 or so clones, less than 75% being singletons. The sample consisted of peripheral blood. The receptors stem from a middle-aged woman with acute or convalescent COVID-19. Both conserved end residues are part of each CDR3. A D gene is named only where the DNA matches it firmly. Size is omitted from some rows. Given values are once, few, many or a class for expanded clones.

TGTGCCAGCAGCTACGGACAGGGCTGGGACTTC | CASSYGQGWDF | TRBJ2-5 | TRBV5-6 | TRBD1 | NA
TGCGCCAGCAGCTTGGCCGGATGGGGGGAGTACTTC | CASSLAGWGEYF | TRBJ2-7 | TRBV5-1 | NA | many
TGTGCCTGGAGTCCGACAGGGAACTATGGCTACACCTTC | CAWSPTGNYGYTF | TRBJ1-2 | TRBV30 | TRBD1 | NA
TGCGCCAGCAGCGCTGACAGGCATGGCTACACCTTC | CASSADRHGYTF | TRBJ1-2 | TRBV5-1 | NA | NA
TGTGCCTCAAGATCAGGGACAGGAAACGCTGAAGCTTTCTTT | CASRSGTGNAEAFF | TRBJ1-1 | TRBV24-1 | TRBD1 | NA
TGCGCCAGCAGCTTGGGGACAGGAGATCAAGAGACCCAGTACTTC | CASSLGTGDQETQYF | TRBJ2-5 | TRBV5-1 | TRBD1 | few
TGCGCCAGCAGCCAAGAAATAACAGGCGAAAAACTGTTTTTT | CASSQEITGEKLFF | TRBJ1-4 | TRBV4-1 | NA | NA
TGCGCCAGCAGTGAGACGGGGGGAGGACCAGATACGCAGTATTTT | CASSETGGGPDTQYF | TRBJ2-3 | TRBV10-1 | TRBD2 | NA
TGCGCCAGCAGCTCGGAGGGGTTCTCCTACAATGAGCAGTTCTTC | CASSSEGFSYNEQFF | TRBJ2-1 | TRBV5-1 | NA | NA
TGTGCCAGCTCACCCTACTCACAAGAGACCCAGTACTTC | CASSPYSQETQYF | TRBJ2-5 | TRBV18 | NA | NA
TGTGCCAGCAGCTTCGTGCGGGCGGATTTTGGGGATACGCAGTATTTT | CASSFVRADFGDTQYF | TRBJ2-3 | TRBV7-2 | NA | NA
TGTGCCAGTAGCGTCGGGACAGGGAGTCATAATCAGCCCCAGCATTTT | CASSVGTGSHNQPQHF | TRBJ1-5 | TRBV19 | TRBD1 | NA
TGCGCCAGCAGCCCGCCCCCACCGGGACAGGGCGACGAGCAGTACTTC | CASSPPPPGQGDEQYF | TRBJ2-7 | TRBV5-1 | TRBD1 | NA
TGTGCCAGCAGCCCCATGGAGCGAGCCGGGGAGCTGTTTTTT | CASSPMERAGELFF | TRBJ2-2 | TRBV7-7 | NA | NA
TGCGCCAGCAGCCCTACCGGGACAGGGGCTGGCTACACCTTC | CASSPTGTGAGYTF | TRBJ1-2 | TRBV4-1 | TRBD1 | NA
TGCAGCGTTGCCGATCCTGGAGGGACCCAGTACTTC | CSVADPGGTQYF | TRBJ2-5 | TRBV29-1 | NA | NA
TGCGCCAGCAGCTTGGGAGGGGGCGTCAACTATGGCTACACCTTC | CASSLGGGVNYGYTF | TRBJ1-2 | TRBV5-1 | TRBD1 | once
TGTGCCAGCAGATTTGGGGGGGGGTCAGATACGCAGTATTTT | CASRFGGGSDTQYF | TRBJ2-3 | TRBV7-2 | TRBD2 | NA
TGTGCCAGCACCTGGGGGGTACAAGAGACCCAGTACTTC | CASTWGVQETQYF | TRBJ2-5 | TRBV6-5 | NA | once
TGTGCCAGCGGGGGGGGGCAAAACCATTCACCCCTCCACTTT | CASGGGQNHSPLHF | TRBJ1-6 | TRBV28 | NA | NA
TGTGCCAGCAGCCGGACATCCAATTACGAGCAGTACTTC | CASSRTSNYEQYF | TRBJ2-7 | TRBV12-3/TRBV12-4 | NA | NA
TGTGCCACCAGCAGAGACGGGGGGAGAGAGACCCAGTACTTC | CATSRDGGRETQYF | TRBJ2-5 | TRBV15 | TRBD2 | NA
TGTGCCATCAGTGAGAGGGCAGGGGAACATCAGCCCCAGCATTTT | CAISERAGEHQPQHF | TRBJ1-5 | TRBV10-3 | NA | few
TGTGCCAGCAGCGACAGGGAGTTTGGGGCCAACGTCCTGACTTTC | CASSDREFGANVLTF | TRBJ2-6 | TRBV9 | NA | NA
TGTGCCCAGGGACAGACCTCGTATAATTCACCCCTCCACTTT | CAQGQTSYNSPLHF | TRBJ1-6 | TRBV30 | TRBD1 | NA
TGCGCCAGCAGCCAAGAGGTTAACGGGGAAAAACTGTTTTTT | CASSQEVNGEKLFF | TRBJ1-4 | TRBV4-3 | NA | many